A single sample gave rise to the 15 T cell receptor beta chains below, sequenced in a study of T cell responses to AZD1222 COVID-19 vaccine. Measured with immunoSEQ multiplex PCR; TCRdb has only the in-frame clones, and not every one. In the table there are roughly 120,000 clones, 70% to 90% of which are singletons. The input for sequencing was peripheral blood, taken on day 0 of AZD1222 vaccination. The receptor set was obtained from an adult in good health.

V is TRBV19 and J is TRBJ2-7, with D possibly being TRBD2 (6 bases). The V and J ends lost 5 bases and 3 bases respectively, with 17 bases between them. CDR1 and CDR2 (germline): LNHDA, SQIVND (reference sequence). This CDR3 contains 15 residues. The CDR3 sequence is CASSGGGGRYYEQYF. CDR3 sequence (DNA): TGTGCCAGTAGTGGGGGTGGAGGGCGGTACTACGAGCAGTACTTC.

This chain joins TRBV7-8 and TRBJ2-1; 9 bases are shared with TRBD2. V was pared by 6 bases and J by 7 bases, with 10 bases of the junction left unmatched. The CDR3 has 15 amino acids. Germline V gene lookup returns CDR1 SGHVS and CDR2 FQNEAQ. The CDR3 here is CASSYGRLAVNEQFF. The CDR3, as DNA: TGTGCCAGCAGTTATGGGCGACTAGCGGTAAATGAGCAGTTCTTC.

This chain connects TRBV2 to TRBJ2-1, with 7 bases that match TRBD1. This CDR3 is 15 amino acids long. The germline V gene has CDR1 SNHLY and CDR2 FYNNEI. With 8 bases clipped from V and 1 base from J, the junction kept 8 bases outside the gene matches. CDR3 nucleotide sequence: TGTGCCAGCCTACGTTACAGGGGATCCTACAATGAGCAGTTCTTC. Translating it yields CASLRYRGSYNEQFF.

The gene calls are TRBV19 and TRBJ2-3; 9 nucleotides align to TRBD2. Germline-derived CDR1 and CDR2 are LNHDA and SQIVND (reference sequence). This CDR3 has 16 amino acids. V dropped 3 bases and J dropped 5; count of bases not matched to a gene: 9. Here the CDR3 reads CASSIGGGRGRDTQYF. The CDR3 DNA reads TGTGCCAGTAGTATTGGGGGCGGGAGGGGACGAGATACGCAGTATTTT. The full variable domain, in which reference TRBV19 and TRBJ2-3 provide the parts outside the CDR3, is DGGITQSPKYLFRKEGQNVTLSCEQNLNHDAMYWYRQDPGQGLRLIYYSQIVNDFQKGDIAEGYSVSREKKESFPLTVTSAQKNPTAFYLCASSIGGGRGRDTQYFGPGTRLTVL.

This clone has just a few counts. This chain links TRBV24-1 with TRBJ2-2; the D gene could be TRBD1 or TRBD2 (5 bases each). The CDR3 totals 14 residues. The V gene's germline CDR1 is KGHDR and CDR2 SFDVKD. The V gene lost 1 base and the J gene lost 7 bases, with 9 bases spanning the gap. As DNA, the CDR3 is TGTGCCACCAGTGATTTTGGGGACGTCGGGGAGCTGTTTTTT. Translated, it gives CATSDFGDVGELFF.

The V call is TRBV12-3 or TRBV12-4, the J call TRBJ2-2, with no clear D. Trimming pared 1 base from V and 9 bases from J, leaving 9 bases between. CDR3 length: 13 amino acids. The CDR3 protein is CASSLVIGRELFF. Written as DNA, the CDR3 is TGTGCCAGCAGTTTAGTTATAGGGCGGGAGCTGTTTTTT.

The sample holds a few counts of this clone. The V and J genes are TRBV6-2 or TRBV6-3 and TRBJ2-1; 12 bases line up with TRBD2. The germline V gene encodes CDR1 MNHEY and CDR2 SVGEGT. J gave up 3 bases and V 0 bases, and 3 bases lay outside the gene matches. The CDR3 is 17 amino acids. This chain's CDR3 is CASSYSGLAGIYNEQFF. CDR3 DNA sequence: TGTGCCAGCAGTTACTCCGGACTAGCGGGAATCTACAATGAGCAGTTCTTC.

V and J are TRBV27 and TRBJ1-6; D unclear. The CDR3 consists of 16 residues. Trimming shortened V by 1 base and J by 0 bases, and 7 bases separated the two germline ends. Germline V gene sequence: CDR1 MNHEY, CDR2 SMNVEV (reference sequence). CDR3 residues: CASSLYGSSYNSPLHF. The CDR3 DNA sequence: TGTGCCAGCAGTTTATATGGCAGCTCCTATAATTCACCCCTCCACTTT.

A single count supports this clone. The chain links TRBV13 to TRBJ2-7, with 8 bases identical to TRBD2. CDR1 is PRHDT, CDR2 FYEKMQ, per germline (reference sequence). The CDR3 consists of 16 residues. V lost 3 bases and J lost 3; bases outside the gene matches: 10. The CDR3 protein is CASSFYSGLVGYEQYF. CDR3 coding DNA: TGTGCCAGCAGCTTTTATTCGGGACTAGTGGGCTACGAGCAGTACTTC.

This clone was observed a handful of times. The chain links TRBV29-1 to TRBJ1-6; 8 bases map to TRBD1. Germline V gives CDR1 SQVTM, CDR2 ANQGSEA. The CDR3 contains 13 residues. J lost 9 bases, V lost 6 bases, and 7 bases had no gene match. Here the CDR3 DNA reads TGCAGCGTCGTGGACAGGGCTGGTTCACCCCTCCACTTT. It encodes CSVVDRAGSPLHF.

This sequence joins TRBV5-1 and TRBJ1-2; no clear D gene. The CDR3 spans 14 residues. Trimming removed 0 bases from V and 2 bases from J, with 8 bases in between. Germline values: CDR1 SGHRS, CDR2 YFSETQ. The CDR3 sequence is CASSLDPTNYGYTF. DNA for the CDR3: TGCGCCAGCAGCTTGGATCCCACGAACTATGGCTACACCTTC.

The chain carries TRBV23-1 and TRBJ2-7, with 8 bases that match TRBD1. TRBV23-1 is identified as an open reading frame with a role that is uncertain. J gave up 0 bases and V 7 bases, and 17 bases lay outside the gene matches. The CDR3 spans 18 residues. The CDR3, as DNA: TGCGCCAGCAACCCCGGGACAGGCGGAAAGGGTGGCTCCTACGAGCAGTACTTC. This sequence encodes CASNPGTGGKGGSYEQYF.

CDR3 nucleotides: TGTGCCAGCAGGACAGGGGTCTTTGGGAACATTCAGTACTTC. Its translation is CASRTGVFGNIQYF. This rearrangement joins TRBV2 to TRBJ2-4; TRBD1 aligns across 8 bases. Germline values: CDR1 SNHLY, CDR2 FYNNEI. There are 14 residues in the CDR3. V gave up 6 bases and J gave up 7 bases; unmatched junction bases: 8.

V is TRBV11-3 and J is TRBJ1-2; 12 bases agree with TRBD1. The CDR3 totals 13 residues. The trim removed 5 bases at V and 8 bases at J, leaving 3 bases unmatched. Germline values: CDR1 SGHNT, CDR2 YENEEA. CDR3 nucleotide sequence: TGTGCCAGCAGCGCGGGACAGGGGGCCGGCTACACCTTC. Its protein product is CASSAGQGAGYTF.

The CDR3 region is CASRVRKGNTIYF. For the CDR3, the DNA is TGTGCCAGCAGGGTGAGAAAGGGAAACACCATATATTTT. The chain joins TRBV6-5 to TRBJ1-3; D not certain. This CDR3 has 13 residues. The germline V and J ends were trimmed by 6 bases and 4 bases, with 10 bases remaining between them. The germline V gene encodes CDR1 MNHEY and CDR2 SVGAGI.